Included here is one TCR beta chain sequence, with context. Through negative isolation, CD4+ and CD8+ T cells were obtained, while TEMRA cells were enriched using FACS. The sample is drawn from a study of CD8 T cells in Susac syndrome. Per germline, CDR1 MNHEY and CDR2 SMNVEV (reference sequence). V gave up 6 bases and J gave up 0 bases, with 12 bases separating them. CDR3 length equals 15 residues. With random hexamers, about 0.5 to 1 ug RNA was reverse transcribed. It was immunoSEQ multiplex PCR that amplified TCR beta CDR3 across 54 Vbeta and 13 Jbeta. MiXCR, applied by TCRdb to the immunoSEQ multiplex PCR reads, yields one record per CDR3 protein. The sample yields some 80,000 distinct CDR3 sequences, just under 95% seen once.

Specimen: CD8+ T cells from PBMCs. The V and J genes are TRBV27 and TRBJ1-5; D is possibly TRBD1 (6 bases). The receptor was derived from a human donor in good health. The DNA for the CDR3 is TGTGCCAGCAGGATGCGGGACAATAGCAATCAGCCCCAGCATTTT. Its protein product is CASRMRDNSNQPQHF.